These T cell receptor beta chains were read from a single sample in a study of glioma-infiltrating T cells after dendritic cell vaccination. Assay used: immunoSEQ multiplex PCR; TCRdb lists only in-frame clones, some missing. The sample lists tens of thousands of clones, roughly four fifths occurring once. Source: blood, taken before dendritic cell vaccination. The receptors originated from a human donor with glioblastoma. Both conserved end residues are part of each CDR3. D genes are given only for firm matches. Where a row states a size, it is once, few, many or the class of an expanded clone; other rows omit it.

size: NA
V: TRBV5-1
J: TRBJ1-5
D: NA
CDR3: CASSLEGGAPNQPQHF
DNA: TGCGCCAGCAGCTTGGAGGGTGGGGCCCCAAATCAGCCCCAGCATTTT

size: NA
V: TRBV6-1
J: TRBJ1-5
D: TRBD1
CDR3: CASSETGAAQPQHF
DNA: TGTGCCAGCTCTGAGACAGGGGCGGCTCAGCCCCAGCATTTT

size: NA
V: TRBV5-1
J: TRBJ1-2
D: TRBD1
CDR3: CASSLGGDSGYTF
DNA: TGCGCCAGCAGCTTGGGGGGGGACAGTGGCTACACCTTC

size: NA
V: TRBV4-2
J: TRBJ1-5
D: NA
CDR3: CASSPHYGEVGNQPQHF
DNA: TGTGCCAGCAGCCCGCATTACGGAGAGGTTGGCAATCAGCCCCAGCATTTT

size: NA
V: TRBV11-2
J: TRBJ1-1
D: NA
CDR3: CASSLSPGEGSTEAFF
DNA: TGTGCCAGCAGCTTAAGTCCGGGGGAAGGGAGCACTGAAGCTTTCTTT

size: once
V: TRBV6-1
J: TRBJ2-5
D: TRBD1
CDR3: CASRSGQEETQYF
DNA: TGTGCCAGCAGGTCGGGACAGGAAGAGACCCAGTACTTC

size: NA
V: TRBV1
J: TRBJ2-1
D: NA
CDR3: CTSSQDLQPLHYEQFF
DNA: TGCACCAGCAGCCAAGATCTCCAGCCACTACACTATGAGCAGTTCTTC

size: NA
V: TRBV5-4
J: TRBJ2-2
D: TRBD2
CDR3: CASSLIGRGGRAGELFF
DNA: TGTGCCAGCAGCTTGATTGGGCGGGGGGGCCGAGCCGGGGAGCTGTTTTTT

size: NA
V: TRBV19
J: TRBJ1-3
D: TRBD1
CDR3: CASNGQGLSSGNTIYF
DNA: TGTGCCAGTAATGGACAGGGTCTTTCCTCTGGAAACACCATATATTTT

size: NA
V: TRBV6-1
J: TRBJ2-1
D: NA
CDR3: CASTPRADLYNEQFF
DNA: TGTGCCAGCACCCCGAGGGCAGACCTCTACAATGAGCAGTTCTTC

size: NA
V: TRBV7-6
J: TRBJ1-4
D: NA
CDR3: CASSPRGSANEKLFF
DNA: TGTGCCAGCAGCCCTAGGGGATCAGCTAATGAAAAACTGTTTTTT

size: NA
V: TRBV5-5
J: TRBJ1-2
D: NA
CDR3: CASSLRRGVSNGYTF
DNA: TGTGCCAGCAGCTTGCGCAGGGGAGTATCGAATGGCTACACCTTC

size: NA
V: TRBV6-5
J: TRBJ1-5
D: NA
CDR3: CASSLLGGNQPQHF
DNA: TGTGCCAGCAGTCTACTGGGGGGAAATCAGCCCCAGCATTTT

size: NA
V: TRBV10-1
J: TRBJ1-4
D: NA
CDR3: CASSERRGTTNEKLFF
DNA: TGCGCCAGCAGTGAACGTCGGGGTACAACTAATGAAAAACTGTTTTTT

size: NA
V: TRBV6-1
J: TRBJ1-1
D: TRBD1
CDR3: CASTTGGRGTEAFF
DNA: TGTGCCAGTACTACAGGGGGCCGGGGGACTGAAGCTTTCTTT

size: NA
V: TRBV11-1
J: TRBJ1-6
D: TRBD1
CDR3: CASSWGQGISPLHF
DNA: TGTGCCAGCAGCTGGGGACAGGGCATTTCACCCCTCCACTTT

size: NA
V: TRBV5-1
J: TRBJ1-1
D: NA
CDR3: CASSLAGQGGTEAFF
DNA: TGCGCCAGCAGCTTGGCCGGGCAGGGAGGCACTGAAGCTTTCTTT

size: NA
V: TRBV7-9
J: TRBJ1-1
D: NA
CDR3: CASSLGQMNTEAFF
DNA: TGTGCCAGCAGCTTAGGTCAGATGAACACTGAAGCTTTCTTT

size: NA
V: TRBV19
J: TRBJ1-2
D: NA
CDR3: CASSILWTRRRAGYTF
DNA: TGTGCCAGTAGTATACTTTGGACACGCCGTCGGGCTGGCTACACCTTC